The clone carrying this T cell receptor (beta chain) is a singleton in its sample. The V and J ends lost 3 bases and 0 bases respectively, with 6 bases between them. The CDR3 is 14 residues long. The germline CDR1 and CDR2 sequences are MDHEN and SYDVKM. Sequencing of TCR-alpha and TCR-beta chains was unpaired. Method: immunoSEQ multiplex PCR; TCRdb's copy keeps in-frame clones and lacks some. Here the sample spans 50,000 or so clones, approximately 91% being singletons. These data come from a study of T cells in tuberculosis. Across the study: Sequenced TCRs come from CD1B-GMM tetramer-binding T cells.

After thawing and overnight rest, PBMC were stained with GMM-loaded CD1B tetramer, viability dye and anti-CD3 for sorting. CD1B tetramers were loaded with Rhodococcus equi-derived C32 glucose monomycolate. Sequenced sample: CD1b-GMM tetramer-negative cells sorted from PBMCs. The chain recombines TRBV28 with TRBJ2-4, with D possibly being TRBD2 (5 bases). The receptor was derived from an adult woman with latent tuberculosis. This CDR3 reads CASSFGLAKNIQYF. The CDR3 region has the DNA TGTGCCAGCAGTTTCGGACTAGCCAAAAACATTCAGTACTTC.